The 7 T cell receptor beta chains in this list originate from one sample, sequenced in a study of shared clonotypes between healthy human individuals. Assay used: immunoSEQ multiplex PCR; TCRdb lists only in-frame clones, some missing. This repertoire shows fewer than 650,000 clones, about 80% found once; its top ten account for around 13%. The sample was PBMCs. The origin of the receptors is a middle-aged woman in good health. Some clones in this sample may be carry-over from other donors' samples.

V and J are TRBV5-5 and TRBJ2-3; D remains ambiguous. CDR1 and CDR2 from the germline V gene are SGHKS and YYEKEE (reference sequence). V was trimmed by 2 bases and J by 0 bases, leaving 7 bases between them. The CDR3 consists of 14 residues. CDR3 sequence reads: CASSFLVSTDTQYF. CDR3 sequence (DNA): TGTGCCAGCAGCTTTCTCGTAAGCACAGATACGCAGTATTTT.

The CDR3 protein is CASSLTGKETQYF. CDR3 sequence (DNA): TGTGCCAGCAGTTTGACCGGGAAAGAGACCCAGTACTTC. The V call is TRBV6-1, the J call TRBJ2-5; D might be TRBD2 (5 bases). The CDR3 runs to 13 residues. In germline, CDR1 is MNHNS, CDR2 SASEGT. Trimming cost V 5 bases and J 3 bases, with 10 bases left between them.

This clone was counted only a few times. The CDR3 region has the DNA TGTGCCAGCAAGGAAGAGACCGGGGAGCTGTTTTTT. Translating gives CASKEETGELFF. This chain uses TRBV2 with TRBJ2-2; no clear D gene. The germline CDR1 and CDR2 sequences are SNHLY and FYNNEI. CDR3 size: 12 residues. The V gene lost 7 bases and the J gene lost 5 bases, with 8 bases spanning the gap. The full variable domain, completed using reference TRBV2 and TRBJ2-2, is EPEVTQTPSHQVTQMGQEVILRCVPISNHLYFYWYRQILGQKVEFLVSFYNNEISEKSEIFDDQFSVERPDGSNFTLKIRSTKLEDSAMYFCASKEETGELFFGEGSRLTVL.

The chain carries TRBV7-3 and TRBJ1-2; no clear D. The CDR3 contains 12 residues. V lost 2 bases and J 2 bases, leaving 3 bases between the germline ends. Germline V gives CDR1 SGHTA, CDR2 FQGTGA. This CDR3 reads CASSLQNYGYTF. DNA of the CDR3: TGTGCCAGCAGCTTACAGAACTATGGCTACACCTTC.

Here the CDR3 DNA reads TGTGCCAGCAGTTTATCTTTCACCACAGATACGCAGTATTTT. Its protein product is CASSLSFTTDTQYF. The rearrangement links TRBV27 to TRBJ2-3; D is unresolved. Germline V lookup: CDR1 MNHEY, CDR2 SMNVEV (reference sequence). V lost 0 bases and J 2 bases, leaving 6 bases between the germline ends. The CDR3 totals 14 residues.

The chain joins TRBV5-1 to TRBJ2-1, with TRBD1 identical over 8 bases. Germline values: CDR1 SGHRS, CDR2 YFSETQ. This CDR3 is built from 13 residues. Trimming cost V 2 bases and J 8 bases; bases outside gene matches: 3. CDR3 in DNA: TGCGCCAGCAGCTTACAGGGGGTATATGAGCAGTTCTTC. It specifies CASSLQGVYEQFF.

The chain joins TRBV7-6 to TRBJ2-1; 7 bases are shared with TRBD2. The CDR3 runs to 15 residues. Germline lookup yields CDR1 SGHVS and CDR2 FNYEAQ. Germline trimming cut 1 base from V and 2 bases from J; bases unmatched to any gene: 2. As DNA, the CDR3 is TGTGCCAGCAGCTTAGTGGGAGGGACCTACAATGAGCAGTTCTTC. Translation: CASSLVGGTYNEQFF.